This is a list of T cell receptor beta chains from one sample in a study of shared clonotypes between healthy human individuals. Profiled with immunoSEQ multiplex PCR; TCRdb holds only in-frame clones, not every one. The table has 500,000 to 550,000 clones, roughly 95% seen once. Material: naive CD4+ T cells sorted from blood. The receptors shown here come from a young woman in good health. Each CDR3 is given with its conserved first and last residue. Each record gives: CDR3 protein, CDR3 DNA, clone size, J gene, V gene, D gene. D genes are given only for firm matches. A row's size may be missing; if present it is once, few, many or a size class.

CASSRGRQTSGRNNEQFF | TGCGCCAGCAGCCGCGGCCGACAGACTAGCGGGAGAAACAATGAGCAGTTCTTC | once | TRBJ2-1 | TRBV4-1 | TRBD2
CASSPQDQYEQYF | TGTGCCAGCTCACCACAGGACCAGTACGAGCAGTACTTC | . | TRBJ2-7 | TRBV18 | .
CASSGGVSSGNTIYF | TGTGCCAGCAGTGGTGGGGTCTCTTCTGGAAACACCATATATTTT | . | TRBJ1-3 | TRBV28 | .
CASSGDKRSGNTIYF | TGTGCCAGCAGTGGGGACAAACGCTCTGGAAACACCATATATTTT | . | TRBJ1-3 | TRBV2 | .
CASSERDAQETQYF | TGTGCCAGCAGTGAACGGGACGCCCAAGAGACCCAGTACTTC | . | TRBJ2-5 | TRBV6-1 | .
CASRTTNKNIQYF | TGTGCCAGCAGAACGACAAACAAAAACATTCAGTACTTC | . | TRBJ2-4 | TRBV27 | .
CASSLQLAEETQYF | TGTGCCAGCAGCCTCCAACTAGCGGAAGAGACCCAGTACTTC | . | TRBJ2-5 | TRBV11-2 | TRBD2
CASVGPGTGGTEAFF | TGTGCCAGTGTAGGGCCCGGGACAGGGGGCACTGAAGCTTTCTTT | few | TRBJ1-1 | TRBV19 | TRBD1
CASSVREADTQYF | TGTGCCAGCAGCGTACGGGAGGCAGATACGCAGTATTTT | . | TRBJ2-3 | TRBV9 | TRBD2
CASSLVSTSADTQYF | TGTGCCAGCAGCTTAGTTTCCACGAGTGCCGATACGCAGTATTTT | . | TRBJ2-3 | TRBV7-9 | .
CASSFDGTDTQYF | TGCGCCAGCAGCTTCGACGGAACAGATACGCAGTATTTT | . | TRBJ2-3 | TRBV5-1 | .
CASSLGVPEQYF | TGTGCCAGCAGTTTGGGCGTGCCCGAGCAGTACTTC | . | TRBJ2-7 | TRBV28 | .
CASSLVVDTQYF | TGTGCCAGCAGCTTAGTGGTGGATACGCAGTATTTT | once | TRBJ2-3 | TRBV7-9 | .
CASSPPEGKGAFF | TGTGCCAGCAGCCCACCCGAGGGTAAAGGAGCTTTCTTT | . | TRBJ1-1 | TRBV11-2 | .
CASSEGEGEQFF | TGTGCCAGCAGTGAGGGAGAAGGGGAGCAGTTCTTC | . | TRBJ2-1 | TRBV2 | .